These 32 T cell receptor beta chains originate from one sample sequenced in a study of esophageal squamous cell carcinoma under preoperative chemotherapy. TCRdb re-analysed the PCR reads in MiXCR, keeping a single row per CDR3 protein. The sample lists around 34,000 distinct CDR3 sequences, 50% to 60% occurring once. Time point reported: after preoperative PTX-NDP chemotherapy. Specimen collection occurred from a patient given preoperative chemotherapy. All receptors derive from a human donor with esophageal squamous cell carcinoma. The donor label of this sample is uncertain.

This clonotype was counted ten times or more. The chain joins TRBV6-5 to TRBJ1-2; the match to TRBD1 covers 7 bases. Germline V CDR1 and CDR2: MNHEY, SVGAGI. Trimming cost V 4 bases and J 3 bases; bases outside gene matches: 5. This CDR3 contains 14 residues. The CDR3 is CASSSRTGDYGYTF. CDR3 coding DNA: TGTGCCAGCAGTTCCCGGACAGGCGACTATGGCTACACCTTC.

With regard to this clonotype: A much bigger clone sits one base away, suggesting this may be a read error. The rearrangement uses TRBV6-1 and TRBJ2-3; 7 bases align to TRBD1. Judging by the DNA end, TRBJ2-7 fits better; the J call may be wrong. This CDR3 comprises 14 residues. The germline V gene has CDR1 MNHNS and CDR2 SASEGT. The CDR3 bases are TGTGCCAGCGGGAGACAGGGTGTCCACAATGAGCAGTACTTC. Its protein is CASGRQGVHNEQYF.

This chain links TRBV7-2 with TRBJ2-3, with 9 nucleotides matching TRBD2. V dropped 5 bases and J dropped 6; count of bases not matched to a gene: 9. This CDR3 has 15 amino acids. The germline V gene encodes CDR1 SGHTA and CDR2 FQGNSA. In nucleotides, the CDR3 is TGTGCCAGCAGCATGACTAGCGGATCATGGGATACGCAGTATTTT. Its protein product is CASSMTSGSWDTQYF.

This chain connects TRBV19 to TRBJ2-7, with a possible D match to TRBD2 (5 bases). This CDR3 contains 14 residues. Trimming took off 5 bases at V and 2 bases at J, with 13 bases between the two ends. Germline CDR1 and CDR2: LNHDA and SQIVND (reference sequence). CDR3 coding DNA: TGTGCCAGTAGTGAGGGCAGGATGACCTACGAGCAGTACTTC. It yields the protein CASSEGRMTYEQYF.

J is TRBJ2-1 and V is TRBV7-8; maybe TRBD2 (5 bases). The J call may be in error: the DNA end matches TRBJ2-7 better. Germline V gene data show CDR1 as SGHVS and CDR2 as FQNEAQ. This CDR3 is 15 amino acids long. The DNA of the CDR3 is TGTGCCAGCAGCTTGGTGGCGGGTAGCGTGGGTGAGCAGTACTTC. It is translated as CASSLVAGSVGEQYF.

This clonotype occurred many times. The V call is TRBV6-1, the J call TRBJ1-4; 11 positions match TRBD1. J lost 7 bases, V lost 2 bases, and 3 bases had no gene match. CDR1 MNHNS and CDR2 SASEGT come from the germline V gene. The CDR3 spans 15 residues. CDR3 sequence: CASSETGTGGEKLFF. DNA for the CDR3: TGTGCCAGCAGTGAAACCGGGACAGGGGGTGAAAAACTGTTTTTT.

This clonotype was picked up a small number of times. An end of the junction differs from the germline gene, which may be a read error. The chain combines TRBV7-8 with TRBJ2-3; 8 nucleotides match TRBD2. Germline V lookup: CDR1 SGHVS, CDR2 FQNEAQ. The CDR3 has 16 amino acids. The chain's CDR3 is CASRGLGGGAGDTQYF. The DNA of the CDR3 is TGTGCCAGCAGGGGCCTCGGGGGGGGGGCCGGTGATACGCAGTATTTC.

As to this clonotype: An end of the junction differs from the germline gene, which may be a read error. V usage is TRBV7-2 and J usage is TRBJ2-3; possible D gene TRBD1, 5 bases. The CDR3 length is 15 residues. Germline V gene sequence: CDR1 SGHTA, CDR2 FQGNSA. CDR3 sequence reads: CASGLNGQGPDTQYF. The CDR3 DNA reads TGTGCCAGCGGGCTAAACGGTCAGGGCCCAGATACCCAGTATTTC.

Regarding this clonotype: A read error may account for a junction end that differs from germline. The gene calls are TRBV6-2 or TRBV6-3 and TRBJ2-5; D is perhaps TRBD1 or TRBD2 (5 bases each). Germline assignment: CDR1 MNHEY and CDR2 SVGEGT. The CDR3 extends over 14 amino acids. The CDR3 reads CAGSRGRALETQYF. For the CDR3, the DNA is TGTGCCGGCAGTCGGGGCCGAGCCCTCGAGACCCAGTACTTC.

On this clonotype: The junction does not match germline at one end; this may be a read error. The chain has TRBV7-3 and TRBJ2-4; D is perhaps TRBD2 (6 bases). This CDR3 is built from 17 residues. CDR1 and CDR2 from the germline V gene are SGHTA and FQGTGA. The CDR3 here is CASSRKSGRGAKNMQYF. Written as DNA, the CDR3 is TGTGCCAGCAGCCGCAAATCGGGGCGGGGAGCCAAAAACATGCAGTATTTC.

Details on this clonotype: The CDR3 carries no conserved terminal phenylalanine or tryptophan, so it likely arises from a read error. The DNA is left out, because the CDR3 cannot be placed on it with certainty; the CDR3 is given as TCRdb lists it. CDR3 sequence reads: CASSGLAQASWLS. The V and J genes are TRBV7-2 and TRBJ2-5. CDR1 is SGHTA, CDR2 FQGNSA, per germline. The CDR3 totals 13 residues, both ends included.

Turning to this clonotype: Its ends do not fully match the called genes, so a read error is possible. The chain is built from TRBV6-1 and TRBJ2-3, with 9 bases fitting TRBD2. The CDR3 runs to 14 residues. Germline loops: CDR1 MNHNS, CDR2 SASEGT. The CDR3 DNA follows: TGTGCGGGGAGTGCGGGACTAGCCGTCGATACCCAGTTTTTT. This encodes CAGSAGLAVDTQFF.

This rearrangement joins TRBV7-6 to TRBJ2-1; 7 nucleotides line up with TRBD2. The DNA matches TRBJ2-5 better at its end, which makes the J call doubtful. Per germline, CDR1 SGHVS and CDR2 FNYEAQ. CDR3 length: 11 amino acids. The DNA of the CDR3 is TGTGCCTTTGGGGAGGGTGAGACCCAGTACTTC. This codes for CAFGEGETQYF.

The chain joins TRBV7-3 to TRBJ2-4; D may be TRBD1 (5 bases). Trimming took 5 bases from V and 8 from J, leaving 25 bases between them. The CDR3 runs to 17 residues. Germline-derived CDR1 and CDR2 are SGHTA and FQGTGA. The chain's CDR3 is CASSRKLGLWAEDIQYF. The CDR3 bases are TGTGCCAGCAGCCGCAAACTGGGGCTGTGGGCTGAAGACATTCAGTACTTC.

Ten or more counts support this clonotype. This sequence joins TRBV5-4 and TRBJ2-1, with 9 bases matching TRBD2. Germline V gene sequence: CDR1 SGHNT, CDR2 YYREEE (reference sequence). The CDR3 extends over 18 amino acids. V was pared by 0 bases and J by 1 base, with 8 bases of the junction left unmatched. The CDR3 sequence: CASSLGARGRASYNEQFF. CDR3 nucleotides: TGTGCCAGCAGCTTGGGAGCGCGCGGGAGGGCTTCCTACAATGAGCAGTTCTTC.

This chain connects TRBV5-6 to TRBJ2-3; 7 bases match TRBD1. The J call is in doubt because the DNA end fits TRBJ2-5 better. The germline gives CDR1 SGHDT, CDR2 YYEEEE. The CDR3 loop spans 14 amino acids. The CDR3 DNA reads as TGTGCCAGCAGCTCCGGACAGGTTCAAGAGACCCAGTACTTC. This encodes CASSSGQVQETQYF.

The chain uses TRBV7-3 and TRBJ2-3, with D possibly being TRBD1 (7 bases). Germline CDR1 is SGHTA and CDR2 is FQGTGA. Deletions cut 10 bases from V and 6 bases from J, with 29 bases between. The CDR3 is 17 amino acids. CDR3 sequence: CATTPPGQWEASDTQYF. As DNA, the CDR3 is TGTGCCACCACACCGCCGGGACAGTGGGAGGCGAGCGATACGCAGTATTTT.

This clonotype was recorded many times. The J gene is TRBJ2-1, the V gene TRBV12-5, with TRBD2 identical over 9 bases. The CDR3 loop spans 16 amino acids. CDR1 and CDR2 (germline): LGHNT, FRNRAP. V lost 6 bases, J lost 4 bases, and 10 bases stayed unmatched. For the CDR3, the DNA is TGTGCTAGTGGCCTTCAATCTAGCGGGGCGTACAATGAGCAGTTCTTC. It codes for CASGLQSSGAYNEQFF.

CDR3 bases: TGTGCCAGCAGGCGACAGCTCCAAGAGACCCAGTACTTC. Protein: CASRRQLQETQYF. The chain employs TRBV6-1 and TRBJ2-5; D perhaps matches TRBD1 (5 bases). There are 13 residues in the CDR3. Germline values: CDR1 MNHNS, CDR2 SASEGT. Deletions cut 6 bases from V and 1 base from J, with 9 bases between.

This clonotype was seen a few times. The genes are TRBV6-1 and TRBJ2-1; 9 positions match TRBD2. The closer fit of TRBJ2-5 to the DNA end suggests the J call may be wrong. CDR1 MNHNS and CDR2 SASEGT come from the germline V gene. The CDR3 extends over 15 amino acids. This CDR3 reads CASSRSGGAGETQYF. CDR3 DNA sequence: TGTGCCAGCAGTCGTAGCGGGGGAGCCGGGGAGACCCAGTACTTC.

This clonotype occurred many times. The chain couples TRBV10-3 to TRBJ2-1, with TRBD2 identical over 12 bases. V was pared by 3 bases and J by 8 bases, with 8 bases of the junction left unmatched. Germline V lookup: CDR1 ENHRY, CDR2 SYGVKD. CDR3 size: 16 residues. In DNA form, the CDR3 reads TGTGCCATCAGTGACTCGACTAGCGGGGGTGGTTATGAGCAGTTCTTC. Encoded protein: CAISDSTSGGGYEQFF.

This clonotype showed up just a few times. CDR3 bases: TGTGCCAGCAGCTTAGCGGGAAGCGGGGGCGGTGAGCAGTTCTTC. It translates to CASSLAGSGGGEQFF. The V call is TRBV7-9, the J call TRBJ2-1; TRBD2 matches 8 bases. Germline lookup yields CDR1 SEHNR and CDR2 FQNEAQ (reference sequence). The CDR3 runs to 15 residues. V dropped 0 bases and J dropped 9; count of bases not matched to a gene: 7.

The table lists this clonotype with many counts. V usage is TRBV11-3 and J usage is TRBJ2-2; 8 nucleotides line up with TRBD1. CDR3 length equals 16 residues. Germline CDR1 reads SGHNT; CDR2 reads YENEEA. V was pared by 5 bases and J by 1 base, with 6 bases of the junction left unmatched. The CDR3 spells CASSGRDRRNTGELFF. CDR3 nucleotides: TGTGCCAGCAGCGGCCGGGACAGGCGGAACACCGGGGAGCTGTTTTTT.

Concerning this clonotype: It is likely a read error, because the conserved phenylalanine at the end of the CDR3 is missing. The rearrangement links TRBV7-2 to TRBJ2-5; D call uncertain. Trimming took 1 base from V and 2 from J, leaving 8 bases between them. The CDR3 loop spans 14 amino acids. Germline V gene lookup returns CDR1 SGHTA and CDR2 FQGNSA. CDR3 protein: CASSLGSGQETQYL. Here the CDR3 DNA reads TGTGCCAGCAGCTTAGGATCGGGTCAAGAGACCCAGTACTTG.

This clonotype appeared once. A read error may produce the germline difference seen at one junction end. V gene TRBV7-9 combines with J gene TRBJ2-3, with a weak D call TRBD1 (6 bases). Germline CDR1 and CDR2: SEHNR and FQNEAQ (reference sequence). CDR3 length: 10 residues. Here the CDR3 reads CASHRDMQYF. CDR3 in DNA: TGTGCCAGCCACAGGGATATGCAGTATTTC.

The gene calls are TRBV7-8 and TRBJ2-3; D might be TRBD1 or TRBD2, each matching 6 bases. The CDR3 is 15 residues long. Germline CDR1 and CDR2: SGHVS and FQNEAQ. V was cut by 1 base and J by 12 bases, with 20 bases left in between. CDR3 in DNA: TGTGCCAGCAGCTTAGTCGGGGGCGGCCCAGAGACCCAGTATTTT. Translated, it gives CASSLVGGGPETQYF.

This clonotype has a count of ten or more. A much larger clone lies one base from this, so it may be a read error. The V and J genes are TRBV7-6 and TRBJ2-5; D remains unclear. The germline CDR1 and CDR2 sequences are SGHVS and FNYEAQ. There are 11 residues in the CDR3. The germline V and J ends were trimmed by 1 base and 11 bases, with 8 bases remaining between them. The CDR3 DNA reads TGTGCCAGCAGCTTAGAGGTTGAGCAGTACTTC. Residues: CASSLEVEQYF.

The chain has TRBV7-2 and TRBJ2-1; D perhaps matches TRBD2 (5 bases). Trimming took off 11 bases at V and 4 bases at J, with 15 bases between the two ends. CDR1 is SGHTA, CDR2 FQGNSA, per germline. The CDR3 extends over 13 amino acids. The CDR3 DNA is TGTGCCCTCGTGGGAGAACCTTACAATGAGCAGTTCTTC. It specifies CALVGEPYNEQFF.

This clonotype was found a few times. This chain joins TRBV6-2 or TRBV6-3 and TRBJ1-1; the D is unclear. CDR3 size: 14 residues. The V end lost 1 base, the J end lost 4 bases, and 10 bases lay between the germline ends. Germline CDR1 MNHEY, CDR2 SVGEGT. CDR3 amino acids: CASSYLFLGTEAFF. The CDR3 DNA follows: TGTGCCAGCAGTTACTTATTCTTGGGCACTGAAGCTTTCTTT.

This clonotype is a singleton in its sample. This chain joins TRBV7-8 and TRBJ2-4, with D tentatively TRBD1 (6 bases). The CDR3 consists of 15 residues. Germline V gene sequence: CDR1 SGHVS, CDR2 FQNEAQ. Trimming left V 3 bases short and J 10 bases short, with 19 bases between. The CDR3 loop is CASSLVVGAKDIQYF. The DNA for the CDR3 is TGTGCCAGCAGCTTGGTGGTGGGGGCCAAAGATATTCAGTACTTC.

V gene TRBV7-8 combines with J gene TRBJ2-3; D is unclear. V lost 5 bases, J lost 4 bases, and 22 bases lay in between. Per the germline V gene, CDR1 is SGHVS and CDR2 is FQNEAQ. This CDR3 is built from 17 residues. The CDR3 sequence is CASSPRVAPNGPDTQYF. The CDR3 DNA sequence: TGTGCCAGCAGCCCCCGTGTCGCACCAAATGGGCCAGATACGCAGTATTTT.

This clonotype was seen a few times. CDR3 coding DNA: TGTGCCAGCAGTTACGACGGACAGGGAGCTAACTATGGCTACACCTTC. Translation: CASSYDGQGANYGYTF. This chain joins TRBV6-5 and TRBJ1-2; 8 nucleotides match TRBD1. This CDR3 has 16 amino acids. Germline V gene data show CDR1 as MNHEY and CDR2 as SVGAGI. The V and J ends lost 2 bases and 0 bases, in that order; junction bases with no gene match: 5.